This is a list of T cell receptor beta chains from one sample in a study of blood T cell repertoires in COVID-19. Libraries were prepared by immunoSEQ multiplex PCR; TCRdb keeps only in-frame clonotypes and omits some of them. The top ten hold around a quarter of the sample, which has 43,000 or so clones, roughly 87% seen once. The sample comprised peripheral blood. The receptors were gathered from a woman aged 55-69 years with acute or convalescent COVID-19. The CDR3 runs from the conserved cysteine through the conserved F or W. Fields, in order: V gene, J gene, clone size, D gene, CDR3 protein, CDR3 DNA. The D gene is left open where the match is weak. For some rows the clone size is stated as once, few or many, or as a class when expanded; others skip it.

v_gene: TRBV20-1
j_gene: TRBJ2-3
abundance: once
d_gene: -
CDR3aa: CSARTIDTQYF
CDR3nt: TGCAGTGCTAGGACAATAGATACGCAGTATTTT

v_gene: TRBV7-3
j_gene: TRBJ2-3
abundance: -
d_gene: -
CDR3aa: CASSPKAGSSTDTQYF
CDR3nt: TGTGCCAGCAGCCCCAAGGCGGGAAGTAGCACAGATACGCAGTATTTT

v_gene: TRBV6-5
j_gene: TRBJ1-2
abundance: -
d_gene: TRBD1
CDR3aa: CASSGRQGFNGYTF
CDR3nt: TGTGCCAGCAGCGGTAGACAGGGTTTTAATGGCTACACCTTC

v_gene: TRBV5-4
j_gene: TRBJ2-3
abundance: -
d_gene: TRBD2
CDR3aa: CASSLYFSGGVDTQYF
CDR3nt: TGTGCCAGCAGCTTATACTTTAGCGGGGGGGTTGATACGCAGTATTTT

v_gene: TRBV2
j_gene: TRBJ1-4
abundance: -
d_gene: TRBD1
CDR3aa: CASTRDSATNEKLFF
CDR3nt: TGTGCCAGCACCAGGGACAGTGCAACTAATGAAAAACTGTTTTTT

v_gene: TRBV11-2
j_gene: TRBJ2-7
abundance: -
d_gene: TRBD2
CDR3aa: CASSVIWRAGRYEQYF
CDR3nt: TGTGCCAGCAGCGTCATCTGGAGAGCGGGGCGCTACGAGCAGTACTTC

v_gene: TRBV27
j_gene: TRBJ1-4
abundance: once
d_gene: TRBD1
CDR3aa: CASGTRDRNEKLFF
CDR3nt: TGTGCCAGCGGTACCCGGGACAGGAATGAAAAACTGTTTTTT

v_gene: TRBV30
j_gene: TRBJ1-1
abundance: -
d_gene: TRBD1
CDR3aa: CAWSLGTGEAFF
CDR3nt: TGTGCCTGGAGTCTCGGGACAGGTGAAGCTTTCTTT

v_gene: TRBV18
j_gene: TRBJ1-1
abundance: -
d_gene: -
CDR3aa: CASSPGQQNTEAFF
CDR3nt: TGTGCCAGCTCGCCGGGACAACAAAACACTGAAGCTTTCTTT

v_gene: TRBV6-4
j_gene: TRBJ2-6
abundance: few
d_gene: TRBD1
CDR3aa: CASSKTGTGVSGANVLTF
CDR3nt: TGTGCCAGCTCGAAGACCGGGACAGGGGTCTCTGGGGCCAACGTCCTGACTTTC

v_gene: TRBV18
j_gene: TRBJ2-1
abundance: -
d_gene: TRBD2
CDR3aa: CASSPPSGGAVGEQFF
CDR3nt: TGTGCCAGCTCACCACCGAGCGGGGGGGCGGTGGGTGAGCAGTTCTTC

v_gene: TRBV7-2
j_gene: TRBJ2-7
abundance: -
d_gene: TRBD1
CDR3aa: CASSLEGTGKGEQYF
CDR3nt: TGTGCCAGCAGCTTAGAAGGGACAGGAAAAGGCGAGCAGTACTTC

v_gene: TRBV5-1
j_gene: TRBJ2-3
abundance: -
d_gene: -
CDR3aa: CASSFQNPTDTQYF
CDR3nt: TGCGCCAGCAGCTTCCAGAATCCCACAGATACGCAGTATTTT

v_gene: TRBV6-1
j_gene: TRBJ1-2
abundance: -
d_gene: TRBD1
CDR3aa: CASSGEGTGRNYGYTF
CDR3nt: TGTGCCAGCAGTGGGGAGGGGACAGGGCGGAACTATGGCTACACCTTC

v_gene: TRBV7-9
j_gene: TRBJ1-4
abundance: -
d_gene: -
CDR3aa: CASSLVGRSTNEKLFF
CDR3nt: TGTGCCAGCAGCTTAGTTGGCAGATCAACTAATGAAAAACTGTTTTTT

v_gene: TRBV7-9
j_gene: TRBJ2-7
abundance: -
d_gene: TRBD1
CDR3aa: CASSLSGTASYEQYF
CDR3nt: TGTGCCAGCAGCTTAAGTGGGACAGCCTCCTACGAGCAGTACTTC

v_gene: TRBV18
j_gene: TRBJ2-3
abundance: -
d_gene: TRBD1
CDR3aa: CASSRTGVTDTQYF
CDR3nt: TGTGCCAGCTCTAGGACAGGTGTAACAGATACGCAGTATTTT

v_gene: TRBV27
j_gene: TRBJ2-3
abundance: once
d_gene: -
CDR3aa: CAISQGRFADTQYF
CDR3nt: TGTGCCATCTCACAGGGTCGTTTTGCAGATACGCAGTATTTT

v_gene: TRBV7-8
j_gene: TRBJ1-2
abundance: -
d_gene: TRBD1
CDR3aa: CASSISGTGVDGYTF
CDR3nt: TGTGCCAGCAGCATCTCCGGGACAGGGGTAGATGGCTACACCTTC

v_gene: TRBV6-5
j_gene: TRBJ1-6
abundance: few
d_gene: TRBD1
CDR3aa: CASERQGSYNSPLHF
CDR3nt: TGTGCCAGCGAGCGACAGGGCTCCTATAATTCACCCCTCCACTTT

v_gene: TRBV3-1/TRBV3-2
j_gene: TRBJ1-5
abundance: -
d_gene: -
CDR3aa: CASSQDPGSNQPQHF
CDR3nt: TGTGCCAGCAGCCAAGACCCAGGTAGCAATCAGCCCCAGCATTTT

v_gene: TRBV5-1
j_gene: TRBJ1-1
abundance: -
d_gene: TRBD1
CDR3aa: CASSSTGANTEAFF
CDR3nt: TGCGCCAGCAGCAGCACAGGGGCGAACACTGAAGCTTTCTTT

v_gene: TRBV19
j_gene: TRBJ1-5
abundance: -
d_gene: -
CDR3aa: CASQSTTGTRNQPQHF
CDR3nt: TGTGCCAGCCAGTCCACCACCGGGACACGAAATCAGCCCCAGCATTTT

v_gene: TRBV3-1/TRBV3-2
j_gene: TRBJ1-4
abundance: -
d_gene: TRBD1
CDR3aa: CASRKGQGWSREKLFF
CDR3nt: TGTGCCAGCAGGAAGGGACAGGGGTGGTCGAGGGAAAAACTGTTTTTT

v_gene: TRBV11-3
j_gene: TRBJ1-5
abundance: few
d_gene: -
CDR3aa: CASSLPTGTRNQPQHF
CDR3nt: TGTGCCAGCAGCTTACCCACAGGGACCAGGAATCAGCCCCAGCATTTT

v_gene: TRBV30
j_gene: TRBJ1-1
abundance: -
d_gene: -
CDR3aa: CAWRQNTEAFF
CDR3nt: TGTGCCTGGCGACAGAACACTGAAGCTTTCTTT

v_gene: TRBV27
j_gene: TRBJ2-7
abundance: -
d_gene: -
CDR3aa: CASSAWTEGAEQYF
CDR3nt: TGTGCCAGCAGTGCCTGGACAGAGGGCGCCGAGCAGTACTTC

v_gene: TRBV11-2
j_gene: TRBJ1-1
abundance: -
d_gene: -
CDR3aa: CASSLAYKNTEAFF
CDR3nt: TGTGCCAGCAGCTTAGCATACAAGAACACTGAAGCTTTCTTT

v_gene: TRBV5-6
j_gene: TRBJ2-7
abundance: -
d_gene: -
CDR3aa: CASSLKTLSSYEQYF
CDR3nt: TGTGCCAGCAGCTTGAAGACTCTGAGCTCCTACGAGCAGTACTTC

v_gene: TRBV4-3
j_gene: TRBJ1-1
abundance: -
d_gene: -
CDR3aa: CASSAGTGRDTEAFF
CDR3nt: TGCGCCAGCAGCGCAGGCACAGGGAGGGACACTGAAGCTTTCTTT

v_gene: TRBV19
j_gene: TRBJ1-1
abundance: -
d_gene: -
CDR3aa: CASTGVNTEAFF
CDR3nt: TGTGCCAGTACCGGAGTGAACACTGAAGCTTTCTTT

v_gene: TRBV5-1
j_gene: TRBJ1-5
abundance: once
d_gene: -
CDR3aa: CASSLAENQPQHF
CDR3nt: TGCGCCAGCAGCTTGGCCGAGAATCAGCCCCAGCATTTT

v_gene: TRBV7-8
j_gene: TRBJ1-5
abundance: -
d_gene: -
CDR3aa: CASSSSGGANQPQHF
CDR3nt: TGTGCCAGCAGCTCCAGCGGAGGGGCCAATCAGCCCCAGCATTTT